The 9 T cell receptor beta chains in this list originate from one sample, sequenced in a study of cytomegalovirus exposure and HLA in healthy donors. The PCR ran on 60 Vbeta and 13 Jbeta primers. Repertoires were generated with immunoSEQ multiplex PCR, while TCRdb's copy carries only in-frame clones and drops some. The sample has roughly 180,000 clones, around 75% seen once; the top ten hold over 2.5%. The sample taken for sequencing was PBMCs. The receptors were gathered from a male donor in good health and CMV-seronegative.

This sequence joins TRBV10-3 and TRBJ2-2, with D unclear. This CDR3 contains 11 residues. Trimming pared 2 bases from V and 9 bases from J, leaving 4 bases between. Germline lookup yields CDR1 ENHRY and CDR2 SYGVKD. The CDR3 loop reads CAISEGRELFF. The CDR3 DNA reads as TGTGCCATCAGTGAGGGCAGGGAGCTGTTTTTT.

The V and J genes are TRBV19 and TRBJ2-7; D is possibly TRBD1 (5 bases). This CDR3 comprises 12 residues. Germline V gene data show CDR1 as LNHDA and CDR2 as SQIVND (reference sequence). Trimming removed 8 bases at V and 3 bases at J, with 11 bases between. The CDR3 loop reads CASAGHRYEQYF. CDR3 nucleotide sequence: TGTGCCAGTGCCGGACACCGCTACGAGCAGTACTTC.

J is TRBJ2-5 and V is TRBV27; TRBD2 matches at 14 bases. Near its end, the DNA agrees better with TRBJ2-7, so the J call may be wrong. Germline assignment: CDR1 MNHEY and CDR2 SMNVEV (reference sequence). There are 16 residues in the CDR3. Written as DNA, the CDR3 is TGTGCCAGCAGTTTGGCGGGACTAGCGGGGGCCTACGAGCAGTACTTC. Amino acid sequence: CASSLAGLAGAYEQYF.

CDR3 loop: CASSIQGGGYGYTF. The CDR3 DNA follows: TGTGCCAGCAGCATACAGGGTGGGGGCTATGGCTACACCTTC. V gene TRBV2 combines with J gene TRBJ1-2; a possible D gene is TRBD1 (6 bases). Trimming cost V 6 bases and J 4 bases, with 15 bases left between them. Germline CDR1 reads SNHLY; CDR2 reads FYNNEI. This CDR3 contains 14 residues.

The chain's CDR3 is CASSYRPGETQYF. In DNA, the CDR3 is TGTGCCAGCAGTTACAGGCCGGGGGAGACCCAGTACTTC. The V and J genes are TRBV6-6 and TRBJ2-5; D is possibly TRBD2 (5 bases). The CDR3 contains 13 residues. Trimming pared 2 bases from V and 5 bases from J, leaving 9 bases between. Germline lookup yields CDR1 MNHNY and CDR2 SVGAGI (reference sequence).

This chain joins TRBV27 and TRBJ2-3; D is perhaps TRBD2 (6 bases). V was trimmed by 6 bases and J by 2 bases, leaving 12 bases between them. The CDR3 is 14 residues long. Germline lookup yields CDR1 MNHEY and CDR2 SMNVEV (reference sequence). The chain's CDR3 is CASRASAYTDTQYF. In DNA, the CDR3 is TGTGCCAGCAGGGCTAGCGCATACACAGATACGCAGTATTTT.

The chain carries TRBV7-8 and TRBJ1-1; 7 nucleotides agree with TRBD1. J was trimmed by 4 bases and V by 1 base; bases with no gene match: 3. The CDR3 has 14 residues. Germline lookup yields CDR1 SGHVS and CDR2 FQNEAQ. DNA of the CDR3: TGTGCCAGCAGCTTAGAGGGGGCGGTCACTGAAGCTTTCTTT. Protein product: CASSLEGAVTEAFF.

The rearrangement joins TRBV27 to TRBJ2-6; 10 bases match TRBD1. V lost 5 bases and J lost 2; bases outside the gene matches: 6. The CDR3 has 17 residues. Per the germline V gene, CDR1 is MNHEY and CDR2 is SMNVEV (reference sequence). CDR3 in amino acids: CASSRGQGIAGANVLTF. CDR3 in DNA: TGTGCCAGCAGTAGGGGACAGGGGATCGCTGGGGCCAACGTCCTGACTTTC.

This CDR3 reads CASRRGQGLNTEAFF. The CDR3 bases are TGTGCCAGCAGGCGCGGCCAGGGTTTGAACACTGAAGCTTTCTTT. The chain combines TRBV6-1 with TRBJ1-1; D possibly corresponds to TRBD1 (5 bases). The CDR3 consists of 15 residues. The germline V gene has CDR1 MNHNS and CDR2 SASEGT. The V and J ends lost 6 bases and 0 bases respectively, with 14 bases between them.